This T cell receptor (beta chain) was recovered during a study of T and B cells in COVID-19 patients. Blood genomic DNA input for TRB amplification was roughly 230-550 ng. The CDR3 loop spans 15 amino acids. In germline, CDR1 is LGHNA, CDR2 YSLEER. V was clipped by 3 bases and J by 10 bases, with 16 bases between them. General study points: There were more than 2,000 TCR clusters exclusive to the recovered cohort, a few dozen with low generation probability. CD4+, regulatory T cell, CD8+ and sorted SARS-CoV-2-responsive or tetramer+ T cells were not yet sequenced.

TRB rearrangements were amplified by multiplex PCR with BIOMED2 TRB-A/B primers. From the multiplex PCR reads, TCRdb called clonotypes with MiXCR, one entry per CDR3 protein. Of 8,000 to 10,000 distinct CDR3 sequences in the sample, around 33% were seen once. There are a few counts of this clonotype. Its antigen is still unknown. Sample: blood. The receptor comes from a human donor who had recovered from COVID-19. The chain couples TRBV4-3 to TRBJ1-6, with D perhaps matching TRBD1 (5 bases). Here the CDR3 reads CASSHQGPGGSPLHF. The CDR3 DNA follows: TGCGCCAGCAGCCACCAGGGACCCGGAGGATCACCCCTCCACTTT.